Below, 28 T cell receptor beta chains from the same sample are listed, as sequenced in a study of blood T cell repertoires in COVID-19. Measured with immunoSEQ multiplex PCR; TCRdb has only the in-frame clones, and not every one. This sample has 40,000 to 55,000 clones; 80% to 90% occur once, and the top ten carry about 14%. The sample consisted of peripheral blood. The source of these receptors is a man between 65 and 85 years old with active COVID-19.

This chain connects TRBV14 to TRBJ1-6; possible D gene TRBD1, 6 bases. V was cut by 2 bases and J by 6 bases, with 11 bases left in between. There are 15 residues in the CDR3. CDR1 is SGHDN, CDR2 FVKESK, per germline. CDR3 region: CASSQLGRGNSPLHF. The CDR3 DNA follows: TGTGCCAGCAGCCAATTGGGCAGGGGTAATTCACCCCTCCACTTT.

This clone appeared once. V usage is TRBV6-2 or TRBV6-3 and J usage is TRBJ2-7, with TRBD1 identical over 7 bases. Germline V CDR1 and CDR2: MNHEY, SVGEGT. The CDR3 extends over 12 amino acids. V dropped 5 bases and J dropped 2; count of bases not matched to a gene: 0. Here the CDR3 reads CASSTGAYEQYF. CDR3 coding DNA: TGTGCCAGCAGTACAGGGGCCTACGAGCAGTACTTC.

This chain links TRBV2 with TRBJ1-5; 9 bases are shared with TRBD1. The junction had 3 bases not matched to a gene; V was cut back by 5 bases and J by 1 base. CDR1 and CDR2 from the germline V gene are SNHLY and FYNNEI. This CDR3 is 15 amino acids long. CDR3 DNA: TGTGCCAGCAGTTCGGACAGGGGAAGCAATCAGCCCCAGCATTTT. Protein: CASSSDRGSNQPQHF.

The J gene is TRBJ2-2, the V gene TRBV9; possibly TRBD2 for D (6 bases). Germline CDR1 SGDLS, CDR2 YYNGEE. This CDR3 is built from 18 residues. The V end lost 0 bases, the J end lost 1 base, and 16 bases lay between the germline ends. CDR3: CASSVEDAGWLNTGELFF. CDR3 nucleotides: TGTGCCAGCAGCGTAGAGGATGCGGGGTGGTTGAACACCGGGGAGCTGTTTTTT.

V gene TRBV3-1 (or the pseudogene TRBV3-2) combines with J gene TRBJ2-1; the D gene is possibly TRBD1 (6 bases). V lost 4 bases, J lost 5 bases, and 12 bases lay in between. Germline values: CDR1 LGHDT, CDR2 YNNKEL (reference sequence). The CDR3 consists of 14 residues. The CDR3, as DNA: TGTGCCAGCAGCCCCGTAGGGGGAAACAATGAGCAGTTCTTC. This codes for CASSPVGGNNEQFF.

J is TRBJ1-1 and V is TRBV2, with TRBD1 matching over 11 bases. Germline loops: CDR1 SNHLY, CDR2 FYNNEI. The V and J ends lost 3 bases and 6 bases, in that order; junction bases with no gene match: 9. The CDR3 is 16 residues long. The CDR3 coding sequence is TGTGCCAGCAGTGATAGAAACGGGGGACAGGGGGCTGAAGCTTTCTTT. Its protein product is CASSDRNGGQGAEAFF.

V is TRBV2 and J is TRBJ1-1; D uncertain. This CDR3 comprises 12 residues. The V and J ends lost 3 bases and 6 bases respectively, with 8 bases between them. Germline CDR1 SNHLY, CDR2 FYNNEI. The CDR3: CASSDTRSEAFF. DNA for the CDR3: TGTGCCAGCAGTGATACGAGGTCTGAAGCTTTCTTT. The full variable domain, its missing parts supplied by reference TRBV2 and TRBJ1-1, is EPEVTQTPSHQVTQMGQEVILRCVPISNHLYFYWYRQILGQKVEFLVSFYNNEISEKSEIFDDQFSVERPDGSNFTLKIRSTKLEDSAMYFCASSDTRSEAFFGQGTRLTVV.

This clone came up once. The V call is TRBV19, the J call TRBJ2-1; TRBD2 matches 8 bases. J lost 4 bases, V lost 6 bases, and 20 bases had no gene match. Germline-derived CDR1 and CDR2 are LNHDA and SQIVND (reference sequence). The CDR3 is 19 residues long. CDR3 in DNA: TGTGCCAGTAGGAGGACCGGGACTAGACAATTGGGGGCATACAATGAGCAGTTCTTC. Protein sequence: CASRRTGTRQLGAYNEQFF.

In its sample, this clone was seen a few times. V is TRBV2 and J is TRBJ1-5; tentatively, D is TRBD1 (6 bases). The CDR3 totals 13 residues. Germline assignment: CDR1 SNHLY and CDR2 FYNNEI. Trimming left V 6 bases short and J 10 bases short, with 16 bases between. The CDR3 DNA sequence: TGTGCCAGCAGGGAGACAGGCCCTTCACCCCAGCATTTT. This encodes CASRETGPSPQHF.

The CDR3 reads CASSAGQGRFYTF. DNA for the CDR3: TGTGCCAGCAGCGCTGGACAGGGGAGGTTCTACACCTTC. The chain recombines TRBV11-2 with TRBJ1-2; 9 nucleotides line up with TRBD1. J was trimmed by 10 bases and V by 5 bases; bases with no gene match: 8. The CDR3 covers 13 residues. Germline CDR1 is SGHAT and CDR2 is FQNNGV.

CDR3 loop: CASSQRTSSITDTQYF. The CDR3, as DNA: TGCGCCAGCAGCCAAAGGACTAGCTCAATCACAGATACGCAGTATTTT. V gene TRBV5-1 combines with J gene TRBJ2-3; 8 positions match TRBD2. CDR3 length: 16 residues. Germline V lookup: CDR1 SGHRS, CDR2 YFSETQ. J was trimmed by 2 bases and V by 4 bases; bases with no gene match: 9.

V is TRBV5-5 and J is TRBJ2-1; TRBD1 might be the D (5 bases). Germline lookup yields CDR1 SGHKS and CDR2 YYEKEE (reference sequence). The CDR3 is 13 residues long. The germline V and J ends were trimmed by 9 bases and 10 bases, with 20 bases remaining between them. CDR3 sequence (DNA): TGTGCCACCTCCCGAACAGGCCCTAGAGAGCAGTTCTTC. The encoded protein is CATSRTGPREQFF. Complete variable domain (other parts from reference TRBV5-5 and TRBJ2-1): DAGVTQSPTHLIKTRGQQVTLRCSPISGHKSVSWYQQVLGQGPQFIFQYYEKEERGRGNFPDRFSARQFPNYSSELNVNALLLGDSALYLCATSRTGPREQFFGPGTRLTVL.

The V and J genes are TRBV6-2 or TRBV6-3 and TRBJ2-1; D uncertain. There are 14 residues in the CDR3. V dropped 6 bases and J dropped 4 bases, with 13 bases sitting between them. In germline, CDR1 is MNHEY, CDR2 SVGEGT. The CDR3 sequence: CASSQNGEYNEQFF. The CDR3 nucleotides read TGTGCCAGCAGCCAGAACGGAGAGTACAATGAGCAGTTCTTC.

The V gene is TRBV19, the J gene TRBJ2-6; possibly TRBD1 for D (6 bases). CDR1 is LNHDA and CDR2 is SQIVND in the germline V gene (reference sequence). The CDR3 covers 14 residues. The CDR3 protein is CTAQGQTGANVLTF. CDR3 DNA sequence: TGTACCGCACAGGGCCAAACTGGGGCCAACGTCCTGACTTTC.

This chain joins TRBV11-1 and TRBJ1-1; D is possibly TRBD1 (5 bases). This CDR3 is 13 amino acids long. Germline CDR1 and CDR2: SGHAT and FQDESV (reference sequence). The V end lost 2 bases, the J end lost 5 bases, and 9 bases lay between the germline ends. In nucleotides, the CDR3 is TGTGCCAGCAGCTTACCAGGGAGGACTGAAGCTTTCTTT. It specifies CASSLPGRTEAFF.

The chain joins TRBV19 to TRBJ2-4; TRBD2 might be the D (6 bases). The V end was cut by 10 bases, the J end by 2 bases, with 15 bases between. CDR3 length: 14 residues. Looked up from germline, CDR1 is LNHDA and CDR2 is SQIVND (reference sequence). The CDR3 region is CATRGGVSKNIQYF. The CDR3 nucleotides read TGTGCCACACGCGGAGGGGTGTCCAAAAACATTCAGTACTTC.

The CDR3 protein is CASRRTVGETQYF. The DNA for the CDR3 is TGCGCCAGCAGGCGGACAGTCGGGGAGACCCAGTACTTC. V is TRBV10-1 and J is TRBJ2-5; possibly TRBD1 for D (6 bases). With 6 bases removed from V and 5 bases from J, the gap between germline ends came to 13 bases. The CDR3 is made up of 13 amino acids. The V gene's germline CDR1 is WNHNN and CDR2 SYGVQD (reference sequence).

This clone was recorded a few times. V gene TRBV10-3 combines with J gene TRBJ1-6; 12 bases agree with TRBD1. CDR1 ENHRY and CDR2 SYGVKD come from the germline V gene. The V gene end was trimmed by 9 bases and the J gene end by 9 bases; junction bases not matched to a gene: 12. The CDR3 loop spans 16 amino acids. The CDR3 is CAISQGGQGAGSPLHF. CDR3 sequence (DNA): TGTGCCATTTCCCAGGGGGGACAGGGGGCCGGTTCACCCCTCCACTTT.

The rearrangement links TRBV5-4 to TRBJ2-1; 7 positions agree with TRBD1. The CDR3 covers 15 residues. Germline V gene data show CDR1 as SGHNT and CDR2 as YYREEE (reference sequence). V gave up 4 bases and J gave up 6 bases; unmatched junction bases: 10. The CDR3 loop is CASSPPGQRSNEQFF. In DNA, the CDR3 is TGTGCCAGCAGCCCCCCGGGACAGAGGAGCAATGAGCAGTTCTTC.

This clone was seen a single time. The chain combines TRBV14 with TRBJ2-5; 8 bases fit TRBD2. This CDR3 contains 14 residues. Unmatched junction bases numbered 7, after V lost 5 bases and J lost 5 bases. From germline, CDR1 is SGHDN and CDR2 FVKESK. The CDR3 nucleotides read TGTGCCAGCAGCTCGTTAGCGGGGTTGGAGACCCAGTACTTC. It codes for CASSSLAGLETQYF.

This clone appeared a single time. The V call is TRBV20-1, the J call TRBJ2-7, with unresolved D. V lost 3 bases, J lost 3 bases, and 12 bases lay in between. Per germline, CDR1 DFQATT and CDR2 SNEGSKA (reference sequence). This CDR3 has 13 residues. CDR3 in amino acids: CSASSGSLYEQYF. The CDR3 DNA sequence: TGCAGTGCTAGTAGTGGCTCCCTCTACGAGCAGTACTTC.

Written as DNA, the CDR3 is TGTGCCAGCAGCTTAGTGACTAGCGGGGGGGAGCTGTTTTTT. It specifies CASSLVTSGGELFF. The chain joins TRBV7-3 to TRBJ2-2, with 10 bases identical to TRBD2. The CDR3 spans 14 residues. Germline CDR1 is SGHTA and CDR2 is FQGTGA. Losses at the gene ends were 2 bases for V and 8 bases for J; bases not matched to a gene: 2.

This chain joins TRBV28 and TRBJ2-3, with a tentative D call TRBD2 (7 bases). Germline V gives CDR1 MDHEN, CDR2 SYDVKM. Deletions cut 5 bases from V and 0 bases from J, with 18 bases between. The CDR3 is 17 amino acids. The CDR3 protein is CASSRGGPITSTDTQYF. In nucleotides, the CDR3 is TGTGCCAGCAGTAGGGGGGGACCTATAACTAGCACAGATACGCAGTATTTT.

This chain connects TRBV4-2 to TRBJ2-2, with 8 nucleotides matching TRBD1. The CDR3 totals 15 residues. The germline CDR1 and CDR2 sequences are LGHNA and YNFKEQ. With V trimmed by 5 bases and J by 0 bases, 2 bases remained unmatched. DNA for the CDR3: TGTGCCAGCAGCGAGGACAGGGCGAACACCGGGGAGCTGTTTTTT. Its translation is CASSEDRANTGELFF.

This chain joins TRBV14 and TRBJ1-4; 11 nucleotides align to TRBD1. The CDR3 contains 15 residues. The V gene's germline CDR1 is SGHDN and CDR2 FVKESK. The V and J ends lost 4 bases and 7 bases, in that order; junction bases with no gene match: 5. In DNA, the CDR3 is TGTGCCAGCAGCCCTTTGGGACAGGGGGGTGAAAAACTGTTTTTT. Encoded protein: CASSPLGQGGEKLFF.

V gene TRBV25-1 combines with J gene TRBJ2-7; 8 bases map to TRBD1. CDR3 length: 15 residues. Trimming cost V 5 bases and J 3 bases; bases outside gene matches: 9. Germline V CDR1 and CDR2: MGHDK, SYGVNS. Here the CDR3 reads CASSQAGQGGYEQYF. DNA of the CDR3: TGTGCCAGCAGTCAGGCAGGACAGGGAGGCTACGAGCAGTACTTC.

The rearrangement links TRBV20-1 to TRBJ2-7, with TRBD1 matching 8 bases. V was clipped by 6 bases and J by 6 bases; unmatched bases: 4. CDR1 and CDR2 from the germline V gene are DFQATT and SNEGSKA (reference sequence). The CDR3 is made up of 11 amino acids. In DNA form, the CDR3 reads TGCAGTGCAAACACAGGGGGCGAGCAGTACTTC. Translation: CSANTGGEQYF.

V and J are TRBV6-1 and TRBJ2-7; 8 nucleotides align to TRBD2. V lost 2 bases to trimming and J lost 3 bases; unmatched junction nucleotides: 3. Looked up from germline, CDR1 is MNHNS and CDR2 is SASEGT. The CDR3 spans 14 residues. The CDR3 nucleotides read TGTGCCAGCAGTGAAAGCGGGGGCTACTACGAGCAGTACTTC. Protein: CASSESGGYYEQYF.